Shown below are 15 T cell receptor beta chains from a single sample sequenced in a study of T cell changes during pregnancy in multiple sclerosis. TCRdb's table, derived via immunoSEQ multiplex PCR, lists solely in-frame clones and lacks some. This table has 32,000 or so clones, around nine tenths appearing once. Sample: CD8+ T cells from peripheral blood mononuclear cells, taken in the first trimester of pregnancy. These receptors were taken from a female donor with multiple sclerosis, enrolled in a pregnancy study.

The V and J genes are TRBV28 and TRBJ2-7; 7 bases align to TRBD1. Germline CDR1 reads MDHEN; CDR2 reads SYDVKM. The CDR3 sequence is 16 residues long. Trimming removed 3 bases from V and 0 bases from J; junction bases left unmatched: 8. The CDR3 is CASSFFYRDSSYEQYF. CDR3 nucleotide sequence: TGTGCCAGCAGTTTCTTCTATCGGGACAGCTCCTACGAGCAGTACTTC.

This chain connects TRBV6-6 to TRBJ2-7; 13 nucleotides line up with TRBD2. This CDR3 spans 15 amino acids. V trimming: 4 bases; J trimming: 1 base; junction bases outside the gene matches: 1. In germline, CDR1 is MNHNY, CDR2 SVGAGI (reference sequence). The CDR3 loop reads CASSSGLAGSYEQYF. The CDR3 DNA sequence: TGTGCCAGCAGTTCGGGACTAGCGGGGTCCTACGAGCAGTACTTC.

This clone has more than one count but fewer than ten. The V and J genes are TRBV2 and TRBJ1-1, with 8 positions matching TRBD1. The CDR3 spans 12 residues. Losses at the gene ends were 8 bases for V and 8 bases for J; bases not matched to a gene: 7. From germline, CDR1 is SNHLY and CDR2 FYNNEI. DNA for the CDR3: TGTGCCAGCCTCCAAAGGACAGGGGAAGCTTTCTTT. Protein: CASLQRTGEAFF.

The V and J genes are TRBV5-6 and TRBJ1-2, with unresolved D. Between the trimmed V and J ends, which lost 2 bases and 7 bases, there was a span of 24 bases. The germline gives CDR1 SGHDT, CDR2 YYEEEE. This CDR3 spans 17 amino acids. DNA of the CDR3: TGTGCCAGCAGCTTTAACCACTACCCCCTGGGAGGCTTTGGCTACACCTTC. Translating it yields CASSFNHYPLGGFGYTF.

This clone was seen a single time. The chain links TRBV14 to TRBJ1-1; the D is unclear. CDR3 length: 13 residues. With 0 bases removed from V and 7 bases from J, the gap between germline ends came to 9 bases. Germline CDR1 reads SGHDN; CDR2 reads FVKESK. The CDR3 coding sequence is TGTGCCAGCAGCCAAGACGCCCCTAGTGAAGCTTTCTTT. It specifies CASSQDAPSEAFF.

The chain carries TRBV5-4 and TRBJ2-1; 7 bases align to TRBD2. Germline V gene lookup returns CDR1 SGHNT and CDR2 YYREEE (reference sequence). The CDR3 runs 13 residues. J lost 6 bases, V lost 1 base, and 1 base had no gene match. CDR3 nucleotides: TGTGCCAGCAGCTTGCTAGCGGCCAATGAGCAGTTCTTC. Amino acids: CASSLLAANEQFF.

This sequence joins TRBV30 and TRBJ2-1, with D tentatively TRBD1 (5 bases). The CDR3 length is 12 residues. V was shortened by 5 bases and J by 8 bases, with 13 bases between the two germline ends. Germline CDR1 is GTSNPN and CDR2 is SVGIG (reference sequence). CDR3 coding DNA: TGTGCCTGGGGTACAGGTTTCGATGAGCAGTTCTTC. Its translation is CAWGTGFDEQFF.

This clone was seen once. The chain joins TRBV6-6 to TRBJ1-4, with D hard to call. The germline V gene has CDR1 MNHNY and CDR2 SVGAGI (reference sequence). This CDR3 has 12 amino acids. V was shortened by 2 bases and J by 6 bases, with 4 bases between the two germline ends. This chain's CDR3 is CASSYPDEKLFF. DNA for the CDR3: TGTGCCAGCAGTTACCCCGATGAAAAACTGTTTTTT.

CDR3 loop: CASSDPRGRMNTEAFF. The DNA for the CDR3 is TGTGCCAGCAGTGATCCCAGGGGGCGCATGAACACTGAAGCTTTCTTT. J is TRBJ1-1 and V is TRBV2, with 8 positions matching TRBD1. V trimming: 3 bases; J trimming: 0 bases; junction bases outside the gene matches: 6. Germline assignment: CDR1 SNHLY and CDR2 FYNNEI. This CDR3 is built from 16 residues. Full variable domain (outside the CDR3, taken from reference TRBV2 and TRBJ1-1): EPEVTQTPSHQVTQMGQEVILRCVPISNHLYFYWYRQILGQKVEFLVSFYNNEISEKSEIFDDQFSVERPDGSNFTLKIRSTKLEDSAMYFCASSDPRGRMNTEAFFGQGTRLTVV.

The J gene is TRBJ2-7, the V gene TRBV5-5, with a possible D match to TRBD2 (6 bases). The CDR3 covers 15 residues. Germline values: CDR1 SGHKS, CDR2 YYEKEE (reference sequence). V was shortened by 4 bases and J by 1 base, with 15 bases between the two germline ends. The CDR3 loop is CASSTRLERSYEQYF. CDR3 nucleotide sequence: TGTGCCAGCAGCACCCGACTAGAGAGGTCCTACGAGCAGTACTTC.

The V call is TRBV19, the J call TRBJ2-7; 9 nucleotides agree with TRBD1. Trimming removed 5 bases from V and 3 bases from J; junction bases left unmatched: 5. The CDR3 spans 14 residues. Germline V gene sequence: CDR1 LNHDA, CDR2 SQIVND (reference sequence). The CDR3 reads CASSAGTGNYEQYF. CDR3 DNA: TGTGCCAGTAGTGCCGGGACAGGGAACTACGAGCAGTACTTC.

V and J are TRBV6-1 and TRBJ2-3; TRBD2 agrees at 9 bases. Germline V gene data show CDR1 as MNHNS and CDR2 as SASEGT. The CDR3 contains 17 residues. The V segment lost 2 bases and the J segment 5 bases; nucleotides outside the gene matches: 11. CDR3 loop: CASSEYGGRAFGDTQYF. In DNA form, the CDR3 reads TGTGCCAGCAGTGAATACGGCGGGAGGGCCTTCGGAGATACGCAGTATTTT.

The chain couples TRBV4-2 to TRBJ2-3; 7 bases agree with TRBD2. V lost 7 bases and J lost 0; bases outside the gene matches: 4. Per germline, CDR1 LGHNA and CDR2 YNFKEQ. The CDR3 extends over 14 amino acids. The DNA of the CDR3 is TGTGCCAGCAACCCTAGCGGAAGCACAGATACGCAGTATTTT. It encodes CASNPSGSTDTQYF.

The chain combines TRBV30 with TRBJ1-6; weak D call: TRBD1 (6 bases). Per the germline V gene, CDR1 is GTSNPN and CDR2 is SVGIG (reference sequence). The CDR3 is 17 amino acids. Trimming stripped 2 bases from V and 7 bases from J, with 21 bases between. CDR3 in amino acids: CAWSPINHREKNSPLHF. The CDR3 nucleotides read TGTGCCTGGAGTCCCATTAACCACAGGGAAAAGAATTCACCCCTCCACTTT. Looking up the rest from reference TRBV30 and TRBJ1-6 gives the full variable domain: SQTIHQWPATLVQPVGSPLSLECTVEGTSNPNLYWYRQAAGRGLQLLFYSVGIGQISSEVPQNLSASRPQDRQFILSSKKLLLSDSGFYLCAWSPINHREKNSPLHFGNGTRLTVT.

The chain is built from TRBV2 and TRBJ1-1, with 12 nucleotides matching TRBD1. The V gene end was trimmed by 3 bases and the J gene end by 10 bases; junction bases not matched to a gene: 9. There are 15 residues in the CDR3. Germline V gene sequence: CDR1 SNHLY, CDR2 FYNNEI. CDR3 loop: CASSDRDRGRGVAFF. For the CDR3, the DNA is TGTGCCAGCAGTGACCGGGACAGGGGGCGCGGGGTAGCTTTCTTT.